A selection of T cell receptor beta chains follows, all from one sample in a study of early T cells in non-severe SARS-CoV-2 infection. MiXCR was run by TCRdb on the 5' RACE reads, yielding one entry per CDR3 protein. The sample includes approximately 66,000 distinct CDR3 sequences, about an eighth seen only once; the top ten take 4% to 4.5%. Sequences were obtained from whole blood. These receptors were taken from an adult who was a healthcare worker with PCR-confirmed SARS-CoV-2 infection or an uninfected control (not recorded which). Each CDR3 is given with its conserved first and last residue. D genes are given only for firm matches. Expanded clones are given a class, and other clones once, few, many or no size at all.

>many|TRBV12-3/TRBV12-4|NA|TRBJ2-7
TGTGCCAGGGATCCAGGGACGATTCGTGGGGACGAGCAGTACTTC
CARDPGTIRGDEQYF
>NA|TRBV20-1|NA|TRBJ1-2
TGCAGTGCTAGAAAGGTGATCGGGGATAACTATGGCTACACCTTC
CSARKVIGDNYGYTF
>few|TRBV6-1|TRBD1|TRBJ1-1
TGTGCCAGCAGTGAAGTACAGGGGAGAGTTGAAGCTTTCTTT
CASSEVQGRVEAFF
>many|TRBV18|TRBD1|TRBJ2-7
TGTGCCAGCTCACCAACGCCCCGGACAGGGCAGAGCTCCTACGAGCAGTACTTC
CASSPTPRTGQSSYEQYF
>many|TRBV6-2/TRBV6-3|NA|TRBJ2-5
TGTGCCAGCAGTTATTGGTCCCGGCAAGAGACCCAGTACTTC
CASSYWSRQETQYF
>NA|TRBV29-1|NA|TRBJ2-1
TGCAGTACTACAGGGAATGTCAATGAGCAGTTCTTC
CSTTGNVNEQFF
>many|TRBV4-1|TRBD2|TRBJ2-7
TGCGCCAGCAGCCAAATGACTAGCGGGACTGACGAGCAGTACTTC
CASSQMTSGTDEQYF
>few|TRBV29-1|NA|TRBJ2-7
TGCAGCGTTGAGCAGGGTTACGAGCAGTACTTC
CSVEQGYEQYF
>many|TRBV29-1|NA|TRBJ2-7
TGCAGCGTTGCCGGGGACGGGACCTACGAGCAGTACTTC
CSVAGDGTYEQYF
>NA|TRBV24-1|NA|TRBJ2-7
TGTGCCACCAGTGATTCTAACCCAGGGACGTCCCACGAGCAGTACTTC
CATSDSNPGTSHEQYF
>NA|TRBV9|NA|TRBJ1-2
TGTGCCAGCAGCGGCAGGGCCGGCAGATTATATGGCTACACCTTC
CASSGRAGRLYGYTF
>few|TRBV20-1|NA|TRBJ2-2
TGCAGTGCATTGTGGCCTAATCGGGGAGGCACCGGGGAGCTGTTTTTT
CSALWPNRGGTGELFF
>NA|TRBV6-5|NA|TRBJ1-4
TGTGCCAGCAGTTACTCGGCAAGCCCAAGTGAAAAACTGTTTTTT
CASSYSASPSEKLFF
>many|TRBV7-2|TRBD1|TRBJ1-1
TGTGCCAGCAGCCCCCAGGGGGCGGGCACTGAAGCTTTCTTT
CASSPQGAGTEAFF
>many|TRBV20-1|NA|TRBJ1-2
TGCAGTGCTAGAGATCTCTCTAACTATGGCTACACCTTC
CSARDLSNYGYTF
>many|TRBV6-5|TRBD2|TRBJ2-1
TGTGCCAGCAGACCCGGGACTAGCGCAAACTACAATGAGCAGTTCTTC
CASRPGTSANYNEQFF
>NA|TRBV7-9|NA|TRBJ1-1
TGTGCCAGCAGCTTTCTAGGGGGCACTGAAGCTTTCTTT
CASSFLGGTEAFF
>NA|TRBV15|TRBD1|TRBJ2-3
TGTGCCACCAGCAGAGCCCATGACAGGGCCCGGAAGGCAGATACGCAGTATTTT
CATSRAHDRARKADTQYF
>NA|TRBV12-3/TRBV12-4|TRBD1|TRBJ1-1
TGTGCCAGCAGTACAGGGGCGGGGACTGAAGCTTTCTTT
CASSTGAGTEAFF
>few|TRBV28|NA|TRBJ2-3
TGTGCCAGCAGTTTAGCCGCAGATACGCAGTATTTT
CASSLAADTQYF
>many|TRBV10-3|TRBD2|TRBJ2-5
TGTGCCATCAGACGGGGGGGAGAACTAAAAGAGACCCAGTACTTC
CAIRRGGELKETQYF
>few|TRBV20-1|TRBD2|TRBJ2-7
TGCAGTGCAGGGCGGGGGGCCGTCAGTTACGAGCAGTACTTC
CSAGRGAVSYEQYF
>NA|TRBV7-2|TRBD1|TRBJ1-2
TGTGCCAGCAGCTTAGCGGAAACACAGGGGGCGAACTATGGCTACACCTTC
CASSLAETQGANYGYTF
>NA|TRBV7-2|NA|TRBJ2-2
TGTGCCAGCAGCCCAAGGACAGCCCTAAACACCGGGGAGCTGTTTTTT
CASSPRTALNTGELFF
>NA|TRBV29-1|TRBD1|TRBJ2-7
TGCAGCGTTGGAAAGACAGGGGACGAGCAGTACTTC
CSVGKTGDEQYF
>few|TRBV5-1|TRBD1|TRBJ1-1
TGCGCCAGCAGCTTATATTTGACAGGGGGCGGATATGAAGCTTTCTTT
CASSLYLTGGGYEAFF
>few|TRBV20-1|NA|TRBJ2-7
TGCAGTGCTAGAGAGGGGCTTGGGCCCTACGAGCAGTACTTC
CSAREGLGPYEQYF
>few|TRBV29-1|NA|TRBJ2-7
TGCAGCGTTCGCTTTCCGAGCTCCTACGAGCAGTACTTC
CSVRFPSSYEQYF
>NA|TRBV7-2|NA|TRBJ1-2
TGTGCCAGCAGCTTAGGAACGCAGGGTAGGGGTGGCTACACCTTC
CASSLGTQGRGGYTF
>many|TRBV29-1|TRBD1|TRBJ2-2
TGCAGCGTTGCGATACAGGGGACCGGGGAGCTGTTTTTT
CSVAIQGTGELFF
>many|TRBV18|NA|TRBJ1-5
TGTGCCAGCTCACCAGGGAACAATCAGCCCCAGCATTTT
CASSPGNNQPQHF
>NA|TRBV7-2|TRBD2|TRBJ2-1
TGTGCCAGCAGCTTAGCGGGACTAGCGGGGGTTAATGAGCAGTTCTTC
CASSLAGLAGVNEQFF
>few|TRBV7-8|TRBD2|TRBJ2-1
TGTGCCAGCAGCTTATTAGCGGGGATTAACAATGAGCAGTTCTTC
CASSLLAGINNEQFF
>many|TRBV7-6|TRBD1|TRBJ2-2
TGTGCCAGCAGCAATCGACAGGGGCTTGGCACCGGGGAGCTGTTTTTT
CASSNRQGLGTGELFF
>NA|TRBV24-1|TRBD1|TRBJ2-3
TGTGCCACTTTCCGGGACAGGGGGAACACAGATACGCAGTATTTT
CATFRDRGNTDTQYF
>NA|TRBV27|TRBD2|TRBJ2-7
TGTGCCAGCAGTTTTACAGCGGGAACCTATTCCTACGAGCAGTACTTC
CASSFTAGTYSYEQYF
>few|TRBV29-1|NA|TRBJ1-1
TGCAGCGTTGAGGGGGGGCCGGCAGCCGAAGCTTTCTTT
CSVEGGPAAEAFF
>NA|TRBV28|NA|TRBJ1-4
TGTGCCAGCAGTTTTTCAGGGGTTACAACTAATGAAAAACTGTTTTTT
CASSFSGVTTNEKLFF
>many|TRBV5-1|NA|TRBJ1-1
TGCGCCAGCAGCTTGGGGCGGGTGAACACTGAAGCTTTCTTT
CASSLGRVNTEAFF
>many|TRBV3-1|NA|TRBJ1-6
TGTGCCAGCAGCCAGACGGATTCTTCACCCCTCCACTTT
CASSQTDSSPLHF
>many|TRBV7-9|NA|TRBJ1-2
TGTGCCAGCAGCCCGACAGATCCCTATGGCTACACCTTC
CASSPTDPYGYTF
>NA|TRBV12-3/TRBV12-4|NA|TRBJ2-1
TGTGCCAGCAGTCACGCTCCCGATGAGCAGTTCTTC
CASSHAPDEQFF
>many|TRBV19|TRBD1|TRBJ1-5
TGTGCCAGTACTATGGACAGGGTAGGAAATCAGCCCCAGCATTTT
CASTMDRVGNQPQHF
>NA|TRBV7-2|NA|TRBJ2-2
TGTGCCAGCAGCCACCCCTCAGGCGGGAACACCGGGGAGCTGTTTTTT
CASSHPSGGNTGELFF
>many|TRBV5-5|NA|TRBJ2-1
TGTGCCAGCAGCTTGGAAGGGGCCCACTACAATGAGCAGTTCTTC
CASSLEGAHYNEQFF
>few|TRBV20-1|TRBD1|TRBJ1-1
TGCAGTGCTAGAGGAGGCGGACAGGGCGAAACTGAAGCTTTCTTT
CSARGGGQGETEAFF
>many|TRBV3-1|NA|TRBJ1-3
TGTGCCAGCAGCCGAGAAGACGCCGGAAACACCATATATTTT
CASSREDAGNTIYF
>many|TRBV28|NA|TRBJ2-1
TGTGCCAGCAGTCCATACGACAGTAGCTCCTACAATGAGCAGTTCTTC
CASSPYDSSSYNEQFF
>NA|TRBV2|NA|TRBJ2-5
TGTGCCAGCACGATTCAAAGGCAGGAGACCCAGTACTTC
CASTIQRQETQYF
>few|TRBV28|NA|TRBJ1-6
TGTGCCAGCAGTTGGGGGACGGCCGTTCCACCCCTCCACTTT
CASSWGTAVPPLHF
>NA|TRBV28|NA|TRBJ1-6
TGTGCCAGCAGACCAGACATCCGCGAAAGTTCACCCCTCCACTTT
CASRPDIRESSPLHF
>few|TRBV11-3|TRBD2|TRBJ2-3
TGTGCCAGCAGCTCGACTAGCGGAATCACAGATACGCAGTATTTT
CASSSTSGITDTQYF